This T cell receptor (beta chain) was identified during a study of blood T cells in healthy people across ages. Overall study context: With template switching, about one barcoded beta molecule was captured per two T cells. The study's findings and limits: Both naive CD4+ cell counts and diversity were greater in long-lived donors than in aged donors.

The use of a sample-barcoded 5' primer and a J-beta primer mix characterized a second PCR of roughly 7 to 11 cycles. Via MiXCR, TCRdb re-called the 5' RACE reads, giving one row per CDR3 protein. The repertoire consists of about 1,400,000 distinct CDR3 sequences, with around 59% occurring once and the leading ten covering approximately 7%. With respect to this clonotype: The antigen remains unidentified.

This CDR3 region has 15 residues. Germline loops: CDR1 MNHEY, CDR2 SVGEGT. The trim removed 7 bases at V and 1 base at J, leaving 8 bases unmatched. Specimen: blood. The sequence was obtained from a man aged 18 to 30 in good health. The rearrangement joins TRBV6-2 or TRBV6-3 to TRBJ2-3; 7 bases match TRBD2. CDR3 protein: CASNLQGGGTDTQYF. CDR3 coding DNA: TGTGCCAGCAATCTCCAGGGAGGGGGCACAGATACGCAGTATTTT.